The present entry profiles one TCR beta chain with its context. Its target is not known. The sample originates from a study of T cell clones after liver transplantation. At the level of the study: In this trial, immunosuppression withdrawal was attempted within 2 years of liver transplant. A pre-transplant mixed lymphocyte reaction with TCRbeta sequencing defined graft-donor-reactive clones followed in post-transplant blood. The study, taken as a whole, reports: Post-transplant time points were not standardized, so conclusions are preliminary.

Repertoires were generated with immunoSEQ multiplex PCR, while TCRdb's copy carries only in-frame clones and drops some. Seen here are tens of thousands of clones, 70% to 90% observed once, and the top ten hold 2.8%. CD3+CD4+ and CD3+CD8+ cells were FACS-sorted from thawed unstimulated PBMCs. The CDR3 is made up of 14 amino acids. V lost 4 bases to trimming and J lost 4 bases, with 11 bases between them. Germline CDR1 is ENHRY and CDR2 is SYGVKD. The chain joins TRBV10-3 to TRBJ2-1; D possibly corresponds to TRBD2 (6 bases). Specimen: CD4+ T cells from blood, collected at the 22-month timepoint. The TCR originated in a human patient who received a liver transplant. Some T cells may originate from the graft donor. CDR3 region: CAISGDFYYNEQFF. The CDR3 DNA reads TGTGCCATCAGTGGGGACTTCTATTACAATGAGCAGTTCTTC.